Below are 11 T cell receptor beta chains sequenced from a single sample in a study of blood T cell repertoires in COVID-19. The protocol was immunoSEQ multiplex PCR, while the TCRdb copy is restricted to in-frame clones and leaves out a portion. The data contain approximately 100,000 clones, around 85% of them singletons. The sequenced sample consisted of PBMCs or T cells enriched from blood (not recorded which). These TCRs come from a woman aged 50 to 65 who had recovered from COVID-19.

The V and J genes are TRBV3-1 (or the pseudogene TRBV3-2) and TRBJ2-5, with 11 bases identical to TRBD2. After removal of 4 bases from V and 5 bases from J, the junction contained 9 bases not matched to a gene. Germline CDR1 is LGHDT and CDR2 is YNNKEL (reference sequence). This CDR3 contains 16 residues. The DNA of the CDR3 is TGTGCCAGCAGCCGGGGACTAGCGGCCGGTGGGGAGACCCAGTACTTC. This codes for CASSRGLAAGGETQYF.

The gene calls are TRBV24-1 and TRBJ1-1; D may be TRBD1 (6 bases). Per the germline V gene, CDR1 is KGHDR and CDR2 is SFDVKD. This CDR3 region has 19 residues. Trimming shortened V by 4 bases and J by 0 bases, and 23 bases separated the two germline ends. The CDR3 loop is CATSDTIPGHPSMNTEAFF. Here the CDR3 DNA reads TGTGCCACCAGTGACACTATTCCGGGACACCCCTCCATGAACACTGAAGCTTTCTTT.

This sequence joins TRBV5-5 and TRBJ1-5; perhaps TRBD1 as D (6 bases). Germline V gene lookup returns CDR1 SGHKS and CDR2 YYEKEE (reference sequence). Trimming took off 6 bases at V and 0 bases at J, with 13 bases between the two ends. The CDR3 spans 15 residues. CDR3 sequence: CASIMDSNSNQPQHF. CDR3 nucleotide sequence: TGTGCCAGCATCATGGACAGCAATAGCAATCAGCCCCAGCATTTT.

The rearrangement links TRBV28 to TRBJ1-4; D unclear. Trimming took 2 bases from V and 4 from J, leaving 5 bases between them. Germline CDR1 reads MDHEN; CDR2 reads SYDVKM. The CDR3 contains 13 residues. The CDR3 DNA reads as TGTGCCAGCAGTTTAAGCGGTAATGAAAAACTGTTTTTT. It codes for CASSLSGNEKLFF.

V is TRBV29-1 and J is TRBJ1-1, with a weak D call TRBD1 (5 bases). In germline, CDR1 is SQVTM, CDR2 ANQGSEA. The CDR3 runs to 14 residues. Between the trimmed V and J ends, which lost 8 bases and 4 bases, there was a span of 20 bases. The CDR3 is CSSKLGVSSTEAFF. CDR3 DNA sequence: TGCAGCTCGAAATTAGGGGTTTCTAGCACTGAAGCTTTCTTT.

This clone was recorded a few times. The V and J genes are TRBV9 and TRBJ2-2; TRBD2 matches 10 bases. The germline V gene encodes CDR1 SGDLS and CDR2 YYNGEE. Germline trimming cut 4 bases from V and 4 bases from J; bases unmatched to any gene: 10. CDR3 length: 17 amino acids. CDR3 amino acids: CASSSEAGGRFTGELFF. CDR3 nucleotide sequence: TGTGCCAGCAGCTCCGAAGCGGGGGGGCGATTCACCGGGGAGCTGTTTTTT.

This chain joins TRBV28 and TRBJ2-3; 7 bases align to TRBD2. Germline trimming cut 3 bases from V and 8 bases from J; bases unmatched to any gene: 11. The CDR3 totals 15 residues. Germline CDR1 MDHEN, CDR2 SYDVKM. CDR3 sequence reads: CASSFETGGPRTQYF. CDR3 DNA sequence: TGTGCCAGCAGTTTTGAGACGGGGGGTCCGCGTACGCAGTATTTT.

As regards this clone: One base away lies a much larger clone, so this may be a sequencing read error. V gene TRBV15 combines with J gene TRBJ2-6; D is undetermined. The CDR3 extends over 16 amino acids. The germline V gene has CDR1 LNHNV and CDR2 YYDKDF (reference sequence). The V gene lost 0 bases and the J gene lost 0 bases, with 6 bases spanning the gap. The CDR3 loop reads CATSRDGHSGANVLTF. In nucleotides, the CDR3 is TGTGCCACCAGCAGAGATGGGCACTCTGGGGCCAACGTCCTGACTTTC.

This clone was counted a single time. The chain couples TRBV27 to TRBJ1-6; no reliable D call. The V end lost 7 bases, the J end lost 10 bases, and 17 bases lay between the germline ends. This CDR3 is built from 14 residues. Germline-derived CDR1 and CDR2 are MNHEY and SMNVEV (reference sequence). CDR3 residues: CASTPGRGSSPLHF. DNA for the CDR3: TGTGCCAGCACCCCCGGGCGGGGATCGTCACCCCTCCACTTT.

This clone was recorded once. The chain uses TRBV4-1 and TRBJ2-7; D is unclear. The CDR3 extends over 14 amino acids. Between the trimmed V and J ends, which lost 0 bases and 5 bases, there was a span of 11 bases. Germline loops: CDR1 MGHRA, CDR2 YSYEKL. For the CDR3, the DNA is TGCGCCAGCAGCCAAGATTTTGCAGGCGACGAGCAGTACTTC. Translation: CASSQDFAGDEQYF.

The rearrangement uses TRBV6-5 and TRBJ2-7, with 13 nucleotides matching TRBD2. Germline V gene sequence: CDR1 MNHEY, CDR2 SVGAGI. V dropped 5 bases and J dropped 7; count of bases not matched to a gene: 8. The CDR3 is 15 amino acids. This CDR3 is CASSPTSGRLGEQYF. CDR3 bases: TGTGCCAGCAGTCCGACTAGCGGGAGGCTGGGGGAGCAGTACTTC.